The 14 T cell receptor beta chains below were found in one sample sequenced in a study of beta chain features in type 1 diabetes. Overall study results and limits: Shorter TCRB CDR3s, moderately but significantly so, marked every one of the four CD4+ subsets in Type 1 diabetes patients.

As every portion of the isolated RNA was reverse transcribed, the sequencing read expressed TCRB transcripts. Generated by immunoSEQ multiplex PCR, the TCRdb table keeps only in-frame clones and is missing some. This table has 500,000 to 650,000 clones, around 12% appearing once. These receptors lack a known antigen. The sequencing sample was made of naive CD4+ T cells from blood. These receptors all stem from a man aged 25-40 years with type 1 diabetes.

This clone was seen more than once but under ten times. The V call is TRBV5-1, the J call TRBJ1-1; D is possibly TRBD1 (6 bases). The CDR3 loop spans 15 amino acids. Germline CDR1 and CDR2: SGHRS and YFSETQ. V dropped 0 bases and J dropped 0 bases, with 9 bases sitting between them. The CDR3 sequence is CASSLADRLNTEAFF. CDR3 in DNA: TGCGCCAGCAGCTTGGCGGACAGACTGAACACTGAAGCTTTCTTT.

This rearrangement joins TRBV29-1 to TRBJ2-1, with D possibly being TRBD1 or TRBD2 (7 bases each). Trimming cost V 7 bases and J 8 bases, with 15 bases left between them. The CDR3 extends over 12 amino acids. Germline V gene data show CDR1 as SQVTM and CDR2 as ANQGSEA. The CDR3 bases are TGCAGCGAGACGACAGGGAGGGATGAGCAGTTCTTC. Translation: CSETTGRDEQFF.

The J gene is TRBJ1-5, the V gene TRBV6-5; D is unresolved. With 2 bases removed from V and 4 bases from J, the gap between germline ends came to 12 bases. CDR1 is MNHEY and CDR2 is SVGAGI in the germline V gene. The CDR3 has 15 residues. The DNA for the CDR3 is TGTGCCAGCAGTTACGAGGCCAGCGGGAATCAGCCCCAGCATTTT. Translated, it gives CASSYEASGNQPQHF.

The table lists this clone with a few counts. The chain employs TRBV29-1 and TRBJ2-3, with a weak D call TRBD1 (5 bases). The V gene's germline CDR1 is SQVTM and CDR2 ANQGSEA. Trimming shortened V by 0 bases and J by 2 bases, and 12 bases separated the two germline ends. The CDR3 spans 15 residues. CDR3 coding DNA: TGCAGCGTTGAAGATCAAGGGGAAGTCACAGATACGCAGTATTTT. Protein sequence: CSVEDQGEVTDTQYF.

This clone came up a few times. V and J are TRBV27 and TRBJ1-5; D may be TRBD1 (6 bases). With 5 bases removed from V and 5 bases from J, the gap between germline ends came to 13 bases. The CDR3 consists of 14 residues. Germline CDR1 and CDR2: MNHEY and SMNVEV (reference sequence). The DNA for the CDR3 is TGTGCCAGCAGTCCTTACAGGGCAGATCAGCCCCAGCATTTT. Its protein is CASSPYRADQPQHF.

The V gene is TRBV9, the J gene TRBJ2-1, with 12 bases lining up with TRBD2. The V segment lost 2 bases and the J segment 8 bases; nucleotides outside the gene matches: 11. Germline CDR1 reads SGDLS; CDR2 reads YYNGEE. CDR3 length equals 17 residues. Here the CDR3 reads CASSVTSGGTGIDEQFF. DNA of the CDR3: TGTGCCAGCAGCGTTACTAGCGGGGGGACTGGGATTGATGAGCAGTTCTTC.

The chain couples TRBV19 to TRBJ1-6, with D tentatively TRBD1 (5 bases). The CDR3 runs to 14 residues. The germline V gene encodes CDR1 LNHDA and CDR2 SQIVND (reference sequence). Trimming pared 5 bases from V and 9 bases from J, leaving 14 bases between. CDR3 residues: CASSPGQFSSPLHF. CDR3 coding DNA: TGTGCCAGTAGTCCAGGGCAGTTCAGTTCACCCCTCCACTTT.

This clone was counted between two and nine times. The genes are TRBV2 and TRBJ2-3, with D hard to call. Germline V gene sequence: CDR1 SNHLY, CDR2 FYNNEI. Trimming took 7 bases from V and 6 from J, leaving 11 bases between them. This CDR3 contains 12 residues. CDR3 in amino acids: CASTTTSDTQYF. CDR3 bases: TGTGCCAGCACCACTACCAGTGATACGCAGTATTTT.

The rearrangement links TRBV5-1 to TRBJ2-5, with D perhaps matching TRBD2 (5 bases). Trimming took off 3 bases at V and 5 bases at J, with 17 bases between the two ends. Looked up from germline, CDR1 is SGHRS and CDR2 is YFSETQ. CDR3 length: 15 residues. The CDR3 DNA sequence: TGCGCCAGCAGCTATGGACTGAAGGCCGGGGAGACCCAGTACTTC. Its protein product is CASSYGLKAGETQYF. Using reference TRBV5-1 and TRBJ2-5 for the parts outside the CDR3, the full variable domain is KAGVTQTPRYLIKTRGQQVTLSCSPISGHRSVSWYQQTPGQGLQFLFEYFSETQRNKGNFPGRFSGRQFSNSRSEMNVSTLELGDSALYLCASSYGLKAGETQYFGPGTRLLVL.

The J gene is TRBJ2-3, the V gene TRBV2; D remains ambiguous. The CDR3 contains 11 residues. The germline gives CDR1 SNHLY, CDR2 FYNNEI. V lost 8 bases and J lost 4, with 7 bases in between. The CDR3 sequence is CASRIADTQYF. Written as DNA, the CDR3 is TGTGCCAGCCGAATCGCAGATACGCAGTATTTT.

The chain has TRBV2 and TRBJ2-3; D unresolved. This CDR3 has 17 amino acids. The V and J ends lost 4 bases and 4 bases respectively, with 21 bases between them. Germline V gives CDR1 SNHLY, CDR2 FYNNEI. The CDR3 nucleotides read TGTGCCAGCAGTGGGGCGTCAGAGTCCTTGTTCCCAGATACGCAGTATTTT. Translating it yields CASSGASESLFPDTQYF. The full variable domain, completed using reference TRBV2 and TRBJ2-3, is EPEVTQTPSHQVTQMGQEVILRCVPISNHLYFYWYRQILGQKVEFLVSFYNNEISEKSEIFDDQFSVERPDGSNFTLKIRSTKLEDSAMYFCASSGASESLFPDTQYFGPGTRLTVL.

The V and J genes are TRBV10-2 and TRBJ1-4, with D unclear. Germline-derived CDR1 and CDR2 are WSHSY and SAAADI. Trimming took 5 bases from V and 0 from J, leaving 13 bases between them. This CDR3 is built from 16 residues. The CDR3 DNA is TGCGCCAGCAGTCCCAAGGGCTCTCCAACTAATGAAAAACTGTTTTTT. It translates to CASSPKGSPTNEKLFF.

The DNA of the CDR3 is TGTGCCAGCAGTTTATCGGGTATACGCCGATATGGCTACACCTTC. Translation: CASSLSGIRRYGYTF. The chain uses TRBV27 and TRBJ1-2; D is undetermined. The CDR3 is 15 amino acids. V lost 0 bases to trimming and J lost 5 bases, with 13 bases between them. CDR1 is MNHEY and CDR2 is SMNVEV in the germline V gene (reference sequence).

CDR3 residues: CASSQALDSEAFF. CDR3 coding DNA: TGTGCCAGCAGCCAAGCTCTCGACAGCGAAGCTTTCTTT. The chain links TRBV14 to TRBJ1-1; weak D call: TRBD1 (5 bases). The CDR3 is made up of 13 amino acids. V was trimmed by 1 base and J by 8 bases, leaving 11 bases between them. Germline CDR1 SGHDN, CDR2 FVKESK.